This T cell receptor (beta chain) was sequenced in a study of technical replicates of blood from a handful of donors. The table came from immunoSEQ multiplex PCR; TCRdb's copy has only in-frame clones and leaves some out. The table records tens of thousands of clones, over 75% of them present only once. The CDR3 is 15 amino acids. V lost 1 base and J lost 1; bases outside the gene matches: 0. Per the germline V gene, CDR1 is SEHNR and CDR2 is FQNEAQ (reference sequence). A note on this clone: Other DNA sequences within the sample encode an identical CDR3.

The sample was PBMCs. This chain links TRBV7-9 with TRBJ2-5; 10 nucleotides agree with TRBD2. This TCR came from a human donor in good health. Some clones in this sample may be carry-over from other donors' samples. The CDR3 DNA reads TGTGCCAGCAGCTTAGTAGCGGGGGGCCAAGAGACCCAGTACTTC. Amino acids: CASSLVAGGQETQYF. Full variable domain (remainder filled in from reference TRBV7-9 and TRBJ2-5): DTGVSQNPRHKITKRGQNVTFRCDPISEHNRLYWYRQTLGQGPEFLTYFQNEAQLEKSRLLSDRFSAERPKGSFSTLEIQRTEQGDSAMYLCASSLVAGGQETQYFGPGTRLLVL.